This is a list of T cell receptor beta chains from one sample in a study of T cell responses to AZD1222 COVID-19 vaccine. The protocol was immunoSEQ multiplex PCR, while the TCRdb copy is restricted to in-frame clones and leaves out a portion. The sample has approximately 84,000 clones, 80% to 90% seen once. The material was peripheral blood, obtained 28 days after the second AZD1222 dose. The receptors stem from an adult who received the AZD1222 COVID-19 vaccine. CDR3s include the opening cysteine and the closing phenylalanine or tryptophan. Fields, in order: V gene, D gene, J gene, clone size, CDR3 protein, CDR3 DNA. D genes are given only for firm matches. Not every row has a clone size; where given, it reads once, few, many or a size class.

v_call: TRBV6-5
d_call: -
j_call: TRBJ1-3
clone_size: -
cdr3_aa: CASSYSSVWGGNTIYF
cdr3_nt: TGTGCCAGCAGTTACTCATCTGTTTGGGGTGGAAACACCATATATTTT

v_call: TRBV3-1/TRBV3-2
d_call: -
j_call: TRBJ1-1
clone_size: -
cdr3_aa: CASSLTGYLNTEAFF
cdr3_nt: TGTGCCAGCAGCCTAACAGGGTATTTGAACACTGAAGCTTTCTTT

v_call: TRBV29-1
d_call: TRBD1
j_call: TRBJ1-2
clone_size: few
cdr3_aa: CSVGQGVGGYTF
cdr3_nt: TGCAGCGTGGGACAGGGGGTAGGTGGCTACACCTTC

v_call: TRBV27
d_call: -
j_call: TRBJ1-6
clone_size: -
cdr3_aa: CASSLSVGRDSPLHF
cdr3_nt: TGTGCCAGCAGTTTAAGCGTCGGCAGGGATTCACCCCTCCACTTT

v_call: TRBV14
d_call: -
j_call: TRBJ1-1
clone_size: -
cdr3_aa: CASSQDVNTEAFF
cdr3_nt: TGTGCCAGCAGCCAAGATGTCAACACTGAAGCTTTCTTT

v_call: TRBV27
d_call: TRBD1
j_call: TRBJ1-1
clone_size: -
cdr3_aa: CATAPAPGQLSAFF
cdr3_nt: TGTGCCACCGCGCCCGCCCCGGGACAGTTATCAGCTTTCTTT

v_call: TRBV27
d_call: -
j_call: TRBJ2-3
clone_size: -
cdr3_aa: CASSSKFWSGVWKDTQYF
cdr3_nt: TGTGCCAGCAGTTCTAAATTCTGGTCGGGTGTTTGGAAAGATACGCAGTATTTT

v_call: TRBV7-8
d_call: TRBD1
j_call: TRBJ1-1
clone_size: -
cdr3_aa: CASSPQGANTEAFF
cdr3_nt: TGTGCCAGCAGCCCGCAGGGGGCAAACACTGAAGCTTTCTTT

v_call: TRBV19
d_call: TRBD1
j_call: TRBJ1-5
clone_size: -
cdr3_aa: CASSDRGNQPQHF
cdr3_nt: TGTGCCAGTAGTGACAGGGGCAATCAGCCCCAGCATTTT

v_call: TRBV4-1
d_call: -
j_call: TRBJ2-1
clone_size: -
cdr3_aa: CASSQRHSDYNEQFF
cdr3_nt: TGCGCCAGCAGCCAGAGGCACAGTGACTACAATGAGCAGTTCTTC

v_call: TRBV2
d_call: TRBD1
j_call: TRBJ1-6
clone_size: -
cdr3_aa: CASSEGTGGSRNSPLHF
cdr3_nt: TGTGCCAGCAGTGAAGGGACAGGGGGCTCCCGAAATTCACCCCTCCACTTT

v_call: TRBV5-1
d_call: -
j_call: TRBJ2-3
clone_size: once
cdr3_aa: CASSLGGVSTDTQYF
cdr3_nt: TGCGCCAGCAGCTTGGGCGGGGTTAGCACAGATACGCAGTATTTT

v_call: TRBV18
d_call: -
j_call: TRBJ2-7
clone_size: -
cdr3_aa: CASSLQLSSYEQYF
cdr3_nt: TGTGCCAGCTCACTCCAACTCAGCTCCTACGAGCAGTACTTC

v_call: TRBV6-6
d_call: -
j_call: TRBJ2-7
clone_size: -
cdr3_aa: CASTRTAYEQYF
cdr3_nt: TGTGCCAGCACCAGGACAGCATACGAGCAGTACTTC

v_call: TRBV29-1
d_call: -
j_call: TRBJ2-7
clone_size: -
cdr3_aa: CSVEGGESSYEQYF
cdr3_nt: TGCAGCGTTGAGGGCGGGGAGAGCTCCTACGAGCAGTACTTC

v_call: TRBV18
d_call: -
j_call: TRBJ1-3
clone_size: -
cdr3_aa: CASSPGRGSGNTIYF
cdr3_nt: TGTGCCAGCTCGCCCGGACGGGGGTCTGGAAACACCATATATTTT

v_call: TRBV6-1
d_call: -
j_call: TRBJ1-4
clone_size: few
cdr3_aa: CASSEFVGENEKLFF
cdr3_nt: TGTGCCAGCAGTGAATTTGTCGGGGAGAATGAAAAACTGTTTTTT

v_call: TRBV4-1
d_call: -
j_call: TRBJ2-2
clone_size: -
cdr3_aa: CASSQEGRGRPGVGTGELFF
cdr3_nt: TGCGCCAGCAGCCAAGAGGGTCGTGGCAGACCAGGGGTTGGCACCGGGGAGCTGTTTTTT

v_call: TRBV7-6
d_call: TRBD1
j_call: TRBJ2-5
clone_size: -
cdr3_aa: CASSPRYPGQGVQETQYF
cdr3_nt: TGTGCCAGCAGCCCTAGATATCCTGGACAGGGAGTACAAGAGACCCAGTACTTC

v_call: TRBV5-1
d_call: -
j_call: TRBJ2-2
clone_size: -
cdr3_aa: CASSLVAGPNTGELFF
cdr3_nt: TGCGCCAGCAGCTTGGTCGCGGGCCCAAACACCGGGGAGCTGTTTTTT

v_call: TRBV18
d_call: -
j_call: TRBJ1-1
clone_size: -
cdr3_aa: CASSSGSEAFF
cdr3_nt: TGTGCCAGCTCATCGGGATCGGAGGCTTTCTTT

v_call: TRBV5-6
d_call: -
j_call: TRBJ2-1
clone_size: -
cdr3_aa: CASSLAPPTERDNEQFF
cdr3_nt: TGTGCCAGCAGCTTGGCCCCCCCCACGGAGAGGGACAATGAGCAGTTCTTC

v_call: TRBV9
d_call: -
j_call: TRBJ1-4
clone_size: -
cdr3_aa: CASSVGGMGEKLFF
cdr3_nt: TGTGCCAGCAGCGTAGGCGGCATGGGCGAAAAACTGTTTTTT

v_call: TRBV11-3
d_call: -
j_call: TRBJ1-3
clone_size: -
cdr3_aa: CASSSKTGPISGNTIYF
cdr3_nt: TGTGCCAGCAGCTCGAAGACAGGTCCGATCTCTGGAAACACCATATATTTT

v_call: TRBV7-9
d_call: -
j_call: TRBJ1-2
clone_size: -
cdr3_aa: CASSGGGGHYGYTF
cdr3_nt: TGTGCCAGCTCGGGCGGGGGTGGTCACTATGGCTACACCTTC

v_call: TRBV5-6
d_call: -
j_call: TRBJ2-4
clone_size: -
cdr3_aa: CASSFGRGLGTKNIQYF
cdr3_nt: TGTGCCAGCAGCTTCGGCCGCGGGTTAGGGACCAAAAACATTCAGTACTTC

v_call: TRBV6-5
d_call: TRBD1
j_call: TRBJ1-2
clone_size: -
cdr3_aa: CASRLQGAVYGYTF
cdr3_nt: TGTGCCAGCAGGTTACAGGGGGCCGTCTATGGCTACACCTTC

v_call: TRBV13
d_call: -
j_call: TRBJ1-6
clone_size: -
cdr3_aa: CASSLGQGLNSPLHF
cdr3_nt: TGTGCCAGCAGCTTAGGACAGGGACTAAATTCACCCCTCCACTTT

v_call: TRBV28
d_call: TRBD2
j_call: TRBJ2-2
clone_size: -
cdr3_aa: CASSLCYGGLAGCTGELFF
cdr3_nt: TGTGCCAGCAGTTTATGTTACGGTGGACTAGCGGGGTGTACCGGGGAGCTGTTTTTT

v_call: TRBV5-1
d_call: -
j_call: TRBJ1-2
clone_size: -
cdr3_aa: CASSVLQGNYGYTF
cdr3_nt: TGCGCCAGCAGCGTCTTACAGGGTAACTATGGCTACACCTTC

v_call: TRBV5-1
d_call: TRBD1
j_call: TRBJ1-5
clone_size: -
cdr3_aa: CASSTGQDQPQHF
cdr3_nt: TGCGCCAGCAGCACCGGACAGGATCAGCCCCAGCATTTT

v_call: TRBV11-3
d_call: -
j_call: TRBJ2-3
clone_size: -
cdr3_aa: CASSARGGLDTQYF
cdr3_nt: TGTGCCAGCAGCGCCAGGGGGGGCCTAGATACGCAGTATTTT

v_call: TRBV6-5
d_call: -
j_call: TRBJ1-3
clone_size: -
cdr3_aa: CASSQSNSGNTIYF
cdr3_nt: TGTGCCAGCAGCCAATCGAACTCTGGAAACACCATATATTTT

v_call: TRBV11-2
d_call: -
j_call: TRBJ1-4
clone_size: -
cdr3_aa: CASSPLGGLNEKLFF
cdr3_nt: TGTGCCAGCAGCCCCTTGGGAGGGCTTAATGAAAAACTGTTTTTT

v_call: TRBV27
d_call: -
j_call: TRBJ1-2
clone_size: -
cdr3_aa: CATRPSSLYPGDYGYTF
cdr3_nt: TGTGCCACGCGGCCCAGCAGTTTATACCCAGGGGACTATGGCTACACCTTC

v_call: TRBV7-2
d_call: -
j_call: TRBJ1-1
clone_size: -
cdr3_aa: CASSLGGKNTEAFF
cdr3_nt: TGTGCCAGCAGCTTAGGGGGGAAGAACACTGAAGCTTTCTTT

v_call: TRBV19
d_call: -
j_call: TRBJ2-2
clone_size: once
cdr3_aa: CASSIVVGRGLPGELFF
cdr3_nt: TGTGCCAGTAGTATAGTCGTGGGACGTGGGCTGCCCGGGGAGCTGTTTTTT

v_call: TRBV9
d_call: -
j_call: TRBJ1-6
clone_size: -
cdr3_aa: CASSPRMGNSPLHF
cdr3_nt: TGTGCCAGCAGCCCCCGAATGGGTAATTCACCCCTCCACTTT

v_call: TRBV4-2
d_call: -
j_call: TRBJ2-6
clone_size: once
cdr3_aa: CASSQALSGLLSGANVLTF
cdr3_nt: TGTGCCAGCAGCCAGGCCCTCAGCGGACTACTTTCTGGGGCCAACGTCCTGACTTTC

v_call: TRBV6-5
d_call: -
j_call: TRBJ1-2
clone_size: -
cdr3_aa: CASRTPYGYTF
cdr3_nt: TGTGCCAGCAGGACCCCTTACGGCTACACCTTC

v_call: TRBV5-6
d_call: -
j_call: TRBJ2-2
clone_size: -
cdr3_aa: CASSFLWGAPGELFF
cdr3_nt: TGTGCCAGCAGCTTTCTATGGGGGGCGCCCGGGGAGCTGTTTTTT

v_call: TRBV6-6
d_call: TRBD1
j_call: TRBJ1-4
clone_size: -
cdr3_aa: CASSYHPGQLNEKLFF
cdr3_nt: TGTGCCAGCAGTTACCACCCGGGACAGCTTAATGAAAAACTGTTTTTT

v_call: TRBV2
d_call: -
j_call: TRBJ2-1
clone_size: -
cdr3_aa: CASSVGGHNEQFF
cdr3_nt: TGTGCCAGCTCGGTGGGGGGCCACAATGAGCAGTTCTTC

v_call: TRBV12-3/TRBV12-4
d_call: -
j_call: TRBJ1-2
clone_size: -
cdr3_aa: CASSFKGYYGYTF
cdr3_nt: TGTGCCAGCAGTTTTAAGGGGTACTATGGCTACACCTTC

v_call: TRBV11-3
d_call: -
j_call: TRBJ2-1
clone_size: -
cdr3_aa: CASSLASSYNEQFF
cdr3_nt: TGTGCCAGCAGTCTAGCTAGCTCCTACAATGAGCAGTTCTTC

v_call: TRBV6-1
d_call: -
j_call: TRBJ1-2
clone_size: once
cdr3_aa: CASSEVKGVYGYTF
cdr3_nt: TGTGCCAGCAGTGAAGTTAAAGGAGTCTATGGCTACACCTTC

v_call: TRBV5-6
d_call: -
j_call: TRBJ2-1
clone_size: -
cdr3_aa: CASSDIRTGLGEQFF
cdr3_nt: TGTGCCAGCAGCGATATTAGAACAGGTTTAGGTGAGCAGTTCTTC

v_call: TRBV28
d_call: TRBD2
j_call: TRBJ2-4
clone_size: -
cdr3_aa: CASSFLAGHRKNIQYF
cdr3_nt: TGTGCCAGCAGTTTTTTAGCGGGACATCGCAAAAACATTCAGTACTTC

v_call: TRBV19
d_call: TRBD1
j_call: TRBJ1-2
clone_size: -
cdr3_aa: CASRQGGNDGYTF
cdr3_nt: TGTGCCAGCCGCCAGGGGGGAAATGACGGCTACACCTTC

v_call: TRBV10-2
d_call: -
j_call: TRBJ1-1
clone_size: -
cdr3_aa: CASSVRRAMNTEAFF
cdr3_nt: TGCGCCAGCAGTGTCAGAAGGGCGATGAACACTGAAGCTTTCTTT

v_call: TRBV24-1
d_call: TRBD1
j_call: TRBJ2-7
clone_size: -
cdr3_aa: CATRRPDREKYF
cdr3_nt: TGTGCCACCAGGCGCCCCGACAGGGAGAAGTACTTC

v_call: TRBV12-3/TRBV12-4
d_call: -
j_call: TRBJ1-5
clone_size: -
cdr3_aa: CASSFGRQPQHF
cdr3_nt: TGTGCCAGCAGTTTCGGGCGGCAGCCCCAGCATTTT